These 23 T cell receptor beta chains were all obtained from the same sample, sequenced in a study of persistence of HIV-infected CD4 T cells. The stimulus was an HIV-1 Gag 15-mer peptide pool, 1 ug/peptide/mL. Memory cells lacking CD40L and CD69 with high CD45RO were sorted. Their antigen targets remain unknown. This was the immunoSEQ version 4 assay in survey mode. The method was immunoSEQ multiplex PCR; TCRdb's version includes in-frame clones alone and lacks a portion of them. This sample has around 60,000 clones, with less than 85% found just once. The sequences come from CD4+ T cells sorted from PBMCs after approximately 19-hour stimulation, collected from a patient who received antiretroviral therapy. The receptors stem from an adult man with HIV who was CMV-seropositive.

As to this clone: Additional DNA sequences in this sample encode the identical CDR3. The rearrangement joins TRBV9 to TRBJ1-5; 9 nucleotides agree with TRBD1. V shed 2 bases, J shed 4 bases, and the junction held 1 base outside the gene matches. The CDR3 runs 14 residues. Germline V gives CDR1 SGDLS, CDR2 YYNGEE. This chain's CDR3 is CASSVGTGNQPQHF. As DNA, the CDR3 is TGTGCCAGCAGCGTGGGGACAGGGAATCAGCCCCAGCATTTT.

The V and J genes are TRBV2 and TRBJ1-4; no reliable D call. V lost 2 bases, J lost 11 bases, and 6 bases lay in between. The CDR3 contains 11 residues. CDR1 and CDR2 (germline): SNHLY, FYNNEI. Here the CDR3 DNA reads TGTGCCAGCAGTGAAATAGGGAAACTGTTTTTT. It translates to CASSEIGKLFF.

This clone was seen a few times. The chain joins TRBV7-8 to TRBJ2-7; possible D gene TRBD1, 5 bases. Between the trimmed V and J ends, which lost 5 bases and 3 bases, there was a span of 11 bases. Germline V gives CDR1 SGHVS, CDR2 FQNEAQ. The CDR3 is 13 residues long. Here the CDR3 DNA reads TGTGCCAGCAGCCTACAGGCTAACTACGAGCAGTACTTC. Its protein is CASSLQANYEQYF.

The rearrangement uses TRBV7-8 and TRBJ1-3; D unclear. The CDR3 totals 15 residues. Per the germline V gene, CDR1 is SGHVS and CDR2 is FQNEAQ. The V and J ends lost 0 bases and 5 bases respectively, with 11 bases between them. CDR3 amino acids: CASSLAHQGRNTIYF. For the CDR3, the DNA is TGTGCCAGCAGCTTAGCCCATCAAGGGCGAAACACCATATATTTT.

The J gene is TRBJ2-1, the V gene TRBV11-3, with 8 nucleotides matching TRBD2. The trim removed 5 bases at V and 7 bases at J, leaving 10 bases unmatched. This CDR3 is built from 15 residues. Germline CDR1 and CDR2: SGHNT and YENEEA. The CDR3 nucleotides are TGTGCCAGCAGCCTCGGGGGGGTCCCGGAAAATGAGCAGTTCTTC. Translated, it gives CASSLGGVPENEQFF.

This chain connects TRBV28 to TRBJ1-2; TRBD1 might be the D (6 bases). This CDR3 spans 18 amino acids. Germline V gene data show CDR1 as MDHEN and CDR2 as SYDVKM. Trimming pared 2 bases from V and 0 bases from J, leaving 19 bases between. Here the CDR3 reads CASSLGGSIGRANYGYTF. CDR3 sequence (DNA): TGTGCCAGCAGTTTAGGGGGCAGCATCGGAAGGGCTAACTATGGCTACACCTTC.

CDR3 sequence (DNA): TGTGCCAGCAGTTACTCAAGGCCTGGCCTGAACTATGGCTACACCTTC. As protein: CASSYSRPGLNYGYTF. This chain joins TRBV6-5 and TRBJ1-2, with unresolved D. This CDR3 contains 16 residues. Trimming shortened V by 0 bases and J by 2 bases, and 13 bases separated the two germline ends. Germline V gives CDR1 MNHEY, CDR2 SVGAGI.

The sample holds a few counts of this clone. The genes are TRBV12-1 and TRBJ1-5; the tabulated D call, TRBD1, remains unverified against the DNA. TRBV12-1 is a documented pseudogene. The CDR3 is 16 amino acids. CDR3 sequence reads: CASSRTGHESNQPQHF. The CDR3 bases are TGTGCCAGCAGCCGCACGGGACACGAGAGCAATCAGCCCCAGCATTTT.

The chain carries TRBV3-1 (or the pseudogene TRBV3-2) and TRBJ2-7; the D gene is possibly TRBD2 (5 bases). Per germline, CDR1 LGHDT and CDR2 YNNKEL (reference sequence). V was trimmed by 3 bases and J by 0 bases, leaving 9 bases between them. The CDR3 consists of 14 residues. The CDR3 sequence: CASSQDLFSYEQYF. DNA of the CDR3: TGTGCCAGCAGCCAGGACTTATTCTCCTACGAGCAGTACTTC.

The chain carries TRBV5-5 and TRBJ2-1; 7 bases are shared with TRBD1. The CDR3 runs 14 residues. In germline, CDR1 is SGHKS, CDR2 YYEKEE (reference sequence). Losses at the gene ends were 1 base for V and 4 bases for J; bases not matched to a gene: 2. DNA of the CDR3: TGTGCCAGCAGCTTGAGACAGGGTTACAATGAGCAGTTCTTC. It specifies CASSLRQGYNEQFF.

The V gene is TRBV2, the J gene TRBJ1-1, with D perhaps TRBD1 (5 bases). CDR1 SNHLY and CDR2 FYNNEI come from the germline V gene. Deletions cut 8 bases from V and 5 bases from J, with 18 bases between. This CDR3 has 14 amino acids. CDR3 sequence: CASVEFREGTEAFF. The CDR3 DNA sequence: TGTGCCAGCGTAGAATTTAGGGAGGGGACTGAAGCTTTCTTT. Together with reference TRBV2 and TRBJ1-1, the CDR3 gives the full variable domain: EPEVTQTPSHQVTQMGQEVILRCVPISNHLYFYWYRQILGQKVEFLVSFYNNEISEKSEIFDDQFSVERPDGSNFTLKIRSTKLEDSAMYFCASVEFREGTEAFFGQGTRLTVV.

This clone was counted between two and nine times. The CDR3 loop reads CASRARDRSSGYTF. The CDR3, as DNA: TGCGCCAGCAGAGCACGGGACCGCTCGTCTGGCTACACCTTC. This sequence joins TRBV10-2 and TRBJ1-2; perhaps TRBD1 as D (5 bases). Germline V gene sequence: CDR1 WSHSY, CDR2 SAAADI. This CDR3 spans 14 amino acids. Trimming left V 6 bases short and J 7 bases short, with 18 bases between.

V is TRBV21-1 and J is TRBJ1-4; TRBD1, the table's D call, was not compared with the DNA. TRBV21-1 is tagged as a pseudogene. CDR3 size: 16 residues. CDR3 in DNA: TGTGCCAGCAGCAAGAAACAGGACCCAACTAATGAAAAACTGTTTTTT. Protein: CASSKKQDPTNEKLFF.

The genes are TRBV7-2 and TRBJ2-5, with D unresolved. The CDR3 loop spans 15 amino acids. The germline V and J ends were trimmed by 5 bases and 7 bases, with 20 bases remaining between them. Germline lookup yields CDR1 SGHTA and CDR2 FQGNSA. The CDR3 here is CASSPMAPAVGTQYF. CDR3 nucleotide sequence: TGTGCCAGCAGCCCAATGGCGCCCGCGGTCGGGACCCAGTACTTC. Together with reference TRBV7-2 and TRBJ2-5, the CDR3 gives the full variable domain: GAGVSQSPSNKVTEKGKDVELRCDPISGHTALYWYRQSLGQGLEFLIYFQGNSAPDKSGLPSDRFSAERTGGSVSTLTIQRTQQEDSAVYLCASSPMAPAVGTQYFGPGTRLLVL.

The CDR3 DNA reads as TGTGCCACCAGTCCCGGGACCGCGGTGATGGAGCTGTTTTTT. Encoded protein: CATSPGTAVMELFF. The V and J genes are TRBV24-1 and TRBJ2-2, with D perhaps TRBD1 or TRBD2 (5 bases each). The length of the CDR3 is 14 residues. Trimming took off 6 bases at V and 10 bases at J, with 17 bases between the two ends. The germline V gene has CDR1 KGHDR and CDR2 SFDVKD.

The genes are TRBV3-1 (or the pseudogene TRBV3-2) and TRBJ1-3, with a possible D match to TRBD1 (5 bases). V was shortened by 3 bases and J by 7 bases, with 13 bases between the two germline ends. Germline V gene sequence: CDR1 LGHDT, CDR2 YNNKEL (reference sequence). The CDR3 extends over 14 amino acids. DNA of the CDR3: TGTGCCAGCAGCCACGCCCAGGGAGGGAACACCATATATTTT. Its translation is CASSHAQGGNTIYF.

The chain joins TRBV7-9 to TRBJ2-1, with a weak D call TRBD1 (6 bases). Germline-derived CDR1 and CDR2 are SEHNR and FQNEAQ (reference sequence). The CDR3 consists of 11 residues. V lost 5 bases and J 11 bases, leaving 10 bases between the germline ends. Here the CDR3 reads CASSQTGKQFF. CDR3 in DNA: TGTGCCAGCAGCCAAACAGGGAAGCAGTTCTTC.

CDR3 nucleotide sequence: TGTGCCAGCAGCCGGGGGGGGAGCTCCTACAATGAGCAGTTCTTC. This translates into CASSRGGSSYNEQFF. The chain joins TRBV3-1 (or the pseudogene TRBV3-2) to TRBJ2-1; TRBD2 matches at 7 bases. CDR1 LGHDT and CDR2 YNNKEL come from the germline V gene (reference sequence). The V gene end was trimmed by 4 bases and the J gene end by 0 bases; junction bases not matched to a gene: 3. The length of the CDR3 is 15 residues.

For this clone: The same CDR3 arises from other DNA sequences in this sample as well. The gene calls are TRBV2 and TRBJ2-7; unclear D gene. The CDR3 runs to 11 residues. V was cut by 1 base and J by 4 bases, with 2 bases left in between. The V gene's germline CDR1 is SNHLY and CDR2 FYNNEI. The CDR3 DNA sequence: TGTGCCAGCAGTGAAGGATACGAGCAGTACTTC. Residues: CASSEGYEQYF.

This clone was seen more than once but under ten times. V is TRBV5-8 and J is TRBJ1-1; TRBD1 aligns across 8 bases. With 8 bases clipped from V and 0 bases from J, the junction kept 6 bases outside the gene matches. This CDR3 region has 14 residues. Germline assignment: CDR1 SGHTS and CDR2 YDEGEE. CDR3 in amino acids: CASSGQGLNTEAFF. DNA of the CDR3: TGTGCCAGTTCCGGACAGGGACTGAACACTGAAGCTTTCTTT.

The V call is TRBV6-6, the J call TRBJ1-1; no definite D call. Deletions cut 2 bases from V and 5 bases from J, with 9 bases between. The CDR3 is 13 residues long. Per germline, CDR1 MNHNY and CDR2 SVGAGI (reference sequence). The CDR3 DNA sequence: TGTGCCAGCAGTTACGGTAGGGATACTGAAGCTTTCTTT. It yields the protein CASSYGRDTEAFF.

The chain uses TRBV20-1 and TRBJ2-7; D perhaps matches TRBD1 (6 bases). The CDR3 covers 13 residues. V was trimmed by 3 bases and J by 4 bases, leaving 13 bases between them. CDR1 is DFQATT and CDR2 is SNEGSKA in the germline V gene (reference sequence). CDR3 region: CSASRQARYEQYF. The CDR3 DNA reads as TGCAGTGCTAGTAGACAGGCTAGGTACGAGCAGTACTTC.

The chain employs TRBV7-2 and TRBJ2-7; D might be TRBD1 or TRBD2, each matching 5 bases. CDR1 is SGHTA and CDR2 is FQGNSA in the germline V gene. The CDR3 sequence is 16 residues long. V lost 1 base to trimming and J lost 5 bases, with 18 bases between them. CDR3 loop: CASSLEGQSGKNEQYF. CDR3 nucleotide sequence: TGTGCCAGCAGCTTAGAGGGGCAGTCGGGGAAAAACGAGCAGTACTTC.